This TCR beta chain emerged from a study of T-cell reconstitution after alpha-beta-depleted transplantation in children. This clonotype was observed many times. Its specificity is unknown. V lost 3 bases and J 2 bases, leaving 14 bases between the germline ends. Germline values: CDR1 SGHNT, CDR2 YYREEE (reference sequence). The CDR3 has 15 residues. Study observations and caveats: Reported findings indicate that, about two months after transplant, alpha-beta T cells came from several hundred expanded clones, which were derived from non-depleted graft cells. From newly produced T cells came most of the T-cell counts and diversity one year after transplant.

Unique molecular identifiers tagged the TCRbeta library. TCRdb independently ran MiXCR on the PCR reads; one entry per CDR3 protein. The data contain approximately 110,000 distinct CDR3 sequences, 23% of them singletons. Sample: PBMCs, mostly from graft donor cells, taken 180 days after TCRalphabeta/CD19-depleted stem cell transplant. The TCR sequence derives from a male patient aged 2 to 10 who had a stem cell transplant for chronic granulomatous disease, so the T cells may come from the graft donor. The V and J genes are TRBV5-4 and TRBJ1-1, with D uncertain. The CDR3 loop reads CASSSRSRTNTEAFF. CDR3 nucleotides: TGTGCCAGCAGCTCCCGGTCGAGGACCAACACTGAAGCTTTCTTT.